This T cell receptor (beta chain) stems from a study of T cells in Graves' hyperthyroidism and ophthalmopathy. Study-level results: Before onset, ophthalmopathy was predicted by the model a median around 6 months earlier.

Using RNA transcripts as the source, TCR beta CDR3 regions were amplified. First-round RT-PCR with HTBI primers amplified the TCR CDR3 region. MiXCR, applied by TCRdb to the multiplex PCR reads, yields one record per CDR3 protein. The table has around 720,000 distinct CDR3 sequences, just over 35% seen once; the top ten hold less than 40%. At least ten counts were recorded for this clonotype. As yet, its antigen is unknown. The V end lost 6 bases, the J end lost 8 bases, and 4 bases lay between the germline ends. Germline CDR1 SGHAT, CDR2 FQNNGV. This CDR3 contains 9 residues. The material sequenced was blood. This clonotype originated in a woman in her thirties or forties with Graves' hyperthyroidism. The chain uses TRBV11-2 and TRBJ1-2; D uncertain. The CDR3 DNA sequence: TGTGCCAGCAGAGGGGGCTACACCTTC. Translated: CASRGGYTF.